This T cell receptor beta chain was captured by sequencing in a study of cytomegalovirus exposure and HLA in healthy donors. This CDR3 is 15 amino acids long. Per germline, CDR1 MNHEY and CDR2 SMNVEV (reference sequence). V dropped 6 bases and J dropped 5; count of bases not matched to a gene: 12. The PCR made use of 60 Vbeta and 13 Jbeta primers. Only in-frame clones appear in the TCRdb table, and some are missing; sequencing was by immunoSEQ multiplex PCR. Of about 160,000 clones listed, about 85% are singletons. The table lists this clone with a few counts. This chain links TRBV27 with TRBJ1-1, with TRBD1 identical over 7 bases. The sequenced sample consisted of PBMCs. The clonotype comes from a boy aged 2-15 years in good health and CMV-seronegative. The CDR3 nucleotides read TGTGCCAGCAGCCCCCGAGGGGGCAAGAGAACTGAAGCTTTCTTT. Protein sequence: CASSPRGGKRTEAFF.